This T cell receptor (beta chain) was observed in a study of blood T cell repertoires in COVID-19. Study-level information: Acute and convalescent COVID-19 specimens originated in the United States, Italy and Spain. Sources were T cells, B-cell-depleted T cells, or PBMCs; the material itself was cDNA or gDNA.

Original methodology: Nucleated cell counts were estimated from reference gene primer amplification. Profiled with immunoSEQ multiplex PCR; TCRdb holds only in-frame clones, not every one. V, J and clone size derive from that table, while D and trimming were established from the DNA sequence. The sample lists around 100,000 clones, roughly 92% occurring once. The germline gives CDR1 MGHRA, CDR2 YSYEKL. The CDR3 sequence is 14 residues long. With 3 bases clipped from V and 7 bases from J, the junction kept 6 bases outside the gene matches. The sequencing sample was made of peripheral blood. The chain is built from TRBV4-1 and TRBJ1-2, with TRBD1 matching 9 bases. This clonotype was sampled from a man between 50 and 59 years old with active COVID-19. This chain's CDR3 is CASSQTGTGSGYTF. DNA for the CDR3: TGCGCCAGCAGCCAGACAGGGACAGGGTCTGGCTACACCTTC.